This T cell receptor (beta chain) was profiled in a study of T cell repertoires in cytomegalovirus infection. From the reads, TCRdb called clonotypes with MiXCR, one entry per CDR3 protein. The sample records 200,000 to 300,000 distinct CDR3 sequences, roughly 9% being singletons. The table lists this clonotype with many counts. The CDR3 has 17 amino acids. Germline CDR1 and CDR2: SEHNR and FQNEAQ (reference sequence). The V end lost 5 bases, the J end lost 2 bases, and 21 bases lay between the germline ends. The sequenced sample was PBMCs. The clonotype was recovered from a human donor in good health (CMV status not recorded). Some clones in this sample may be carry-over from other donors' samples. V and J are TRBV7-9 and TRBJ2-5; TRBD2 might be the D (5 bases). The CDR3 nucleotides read TGTGCCAGCAGCCCCGGTGTCGGGGAAAGATTTCAAGAGACCCAGTACTTC. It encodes CASSPGVGERFQETQYF.